This entry is about one T cell receptor beta chain. The antigen is not known. The CDR3 loop spans 16 amino acids. Per germline, CDR1 SEHNR and CDR2 FQNEAQ (reference sequence). Trimming removed 0 bases at V and 0 bases at J, with 10 bases between. These data belong to a study of CD4+ T cells in melanoma. Study results and limitations: A reported correlation linked neoantigen-specific CD4+ T cells to CD8+, macrophage and B cell function. Reportedly, melanoma neoantigen-specific CD4+ T cells showed varied differentiation states.

Sequencing used immunoSEQ multiplex PCR; TCRdb keeps in-frame clones, though not all of them. The sample holds about 16,000 clones, 76% seen once. The sequence came from a human donor with melanoma. The rearrangement uses TRBV7-9 and TRBJ2-3, with no clear D. Sequenced material: cells from a culture (not recorded whether cultured in vitro). The CDR3 DNA follows: TGTGCCAGCAGCTTAGCGGTCCTAGGTAGCACAGATACGCAGTATTTT. Translation gives CASSLAVLGSTDTQYF.